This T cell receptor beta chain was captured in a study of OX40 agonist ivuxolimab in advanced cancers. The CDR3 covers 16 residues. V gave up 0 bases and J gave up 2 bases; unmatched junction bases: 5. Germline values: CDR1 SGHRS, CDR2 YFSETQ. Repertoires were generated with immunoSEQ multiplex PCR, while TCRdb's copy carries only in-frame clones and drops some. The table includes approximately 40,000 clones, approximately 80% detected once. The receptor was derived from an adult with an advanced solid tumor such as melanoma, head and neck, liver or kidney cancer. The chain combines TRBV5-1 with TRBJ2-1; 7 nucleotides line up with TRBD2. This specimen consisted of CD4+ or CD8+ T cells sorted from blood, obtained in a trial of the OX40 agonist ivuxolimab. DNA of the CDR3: TGCGCCAGCAGCTTGGGCGGGAGTCAAGCCTACAATGAGCAGTTCTTC. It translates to CASSLGGSQAYNEQFF.